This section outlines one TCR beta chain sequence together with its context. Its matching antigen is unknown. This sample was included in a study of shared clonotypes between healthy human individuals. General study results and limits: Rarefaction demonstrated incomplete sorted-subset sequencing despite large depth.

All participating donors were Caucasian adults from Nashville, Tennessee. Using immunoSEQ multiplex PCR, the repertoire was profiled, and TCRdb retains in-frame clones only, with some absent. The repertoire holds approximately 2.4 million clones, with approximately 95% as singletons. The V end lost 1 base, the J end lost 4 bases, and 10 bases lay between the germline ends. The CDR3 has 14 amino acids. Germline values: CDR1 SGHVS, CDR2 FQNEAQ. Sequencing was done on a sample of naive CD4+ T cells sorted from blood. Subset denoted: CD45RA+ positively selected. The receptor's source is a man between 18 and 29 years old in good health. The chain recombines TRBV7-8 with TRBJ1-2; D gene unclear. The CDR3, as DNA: TGTGCCAGCAGCTTAGTACCGGGCCTCTATGGCTACACCTTC. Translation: CASSLVPGLYGYTF.